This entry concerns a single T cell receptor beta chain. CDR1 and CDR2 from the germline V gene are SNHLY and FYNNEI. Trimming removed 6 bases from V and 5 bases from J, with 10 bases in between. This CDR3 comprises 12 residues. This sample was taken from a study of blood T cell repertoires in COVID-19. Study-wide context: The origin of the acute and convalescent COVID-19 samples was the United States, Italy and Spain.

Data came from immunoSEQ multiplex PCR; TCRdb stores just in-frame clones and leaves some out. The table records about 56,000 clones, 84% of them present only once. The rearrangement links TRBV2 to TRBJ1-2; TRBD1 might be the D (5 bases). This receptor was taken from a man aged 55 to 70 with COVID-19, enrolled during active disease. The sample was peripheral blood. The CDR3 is CASRAGQYGYTF. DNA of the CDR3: TGTGCCAGCAGGGCAGGGCAGTATGGCTACACCTTC.